This TCR beta chain was recorded in a study of technical replicates of blood from a few donors. Method: immunoSEQ multiplex PCR; TCRdb's copy keeps in-frame clones and lacks some. The table records about 13,000 clones, 80% to 90% of them present only once. The CDR3 consists of 18 residues. V dropped 1 base and J dropped 1; count of bases not matched to a gene: 11. The germline CDR1 and CDR2 sequences are LNHNV and YYDKDF (reference sequence). The specimen sequenced was PBMCs. This receptor was taken from a human donor in good health. This chain uses TRBV15 with TRBJ2-3; the match to TRBD2 covers 7 bases. Here the CDR3 reads CATSRGLIAGGGTDTQYF. For the CDR3, the DNA is TGTGCCACCAGCAGAGGCCTGATAGCGGGTGGGGGCACAGATACGCAGTATTTT.